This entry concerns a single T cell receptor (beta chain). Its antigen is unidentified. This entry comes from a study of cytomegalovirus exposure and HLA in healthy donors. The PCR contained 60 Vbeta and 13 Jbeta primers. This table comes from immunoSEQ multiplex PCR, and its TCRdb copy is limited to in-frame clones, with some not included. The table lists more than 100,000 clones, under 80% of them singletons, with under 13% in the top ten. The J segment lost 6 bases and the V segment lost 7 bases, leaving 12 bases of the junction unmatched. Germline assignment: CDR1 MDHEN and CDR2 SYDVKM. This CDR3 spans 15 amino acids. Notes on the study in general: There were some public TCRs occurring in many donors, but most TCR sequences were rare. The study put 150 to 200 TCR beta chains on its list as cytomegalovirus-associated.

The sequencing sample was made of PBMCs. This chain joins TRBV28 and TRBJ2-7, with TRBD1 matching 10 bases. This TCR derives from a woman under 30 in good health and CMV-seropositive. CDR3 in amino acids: CASNSATGGLAEQYF. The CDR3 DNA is TGTGCCAGCAATAGCGCGACAGGGGGCCTCGCCGAGCAGTACTTC.